Sequencing of this T cell receptor (beta chain) was carried out in a study of kidney transplant recipient with SARS-CoV-2 infection. This clonotype appeared many times. TCRdb processed the reads anew with MiXCR; each CDR3 protein has one entry. The table shows 200,000 to 300,000 distinct CDR3 sequences, with about 28% occurring only once. This sequence originates from a male patient aged 30 to 39 who had COVID-19 and was a kidney transplant recipient. T cells may partly derive from the graft donor. The sequenced sample was a blood sample, obtained at baseline and on day 111 from a kidney transplant recipient.

CDR3 loop: CASSTPYGTDTGELFF. The CDR3, as DNA: TGTGCCAGCAGTACCCCGTATGGGACAGACACCGGGGAGCTGTTTTTT. This chain connects TRBV28 to TRBJ2-2; 7 bases agree with TRBD1. V lost 5 bases, J lost 3 bases, and 9 bases stayed unmatched. Germline loops: CDR1 MDHEN, CDR2 SYDVKM. CDR3 length equals 16 residues.